A selection of T cell receptor beta chains follows, all from one sample in a study of cytomegalovirus exposure and HLA in healthy donors. The data were produced by immunoSEQ multiplex PCR, yet TCRdb's version contains in-frame clones alone and is incomplete. The table shows 140,000 or so clones, with approximately 88% occurring only once. Sample: PBMCs. These receptors originate from a man between 18 and 35 years old in good health and CMV-seropositive. Each CDR3 is given with its conserved first and last residue. Each record gives: CDR3 DNA, CDR3 protein, D gene, J gene, V gene, clone size. A D gene is named only where the DNA matches it firmly. Size tells how often a clone was seen (once, few, many) or the class of an expanded clone, and some rows leave it out.

cdr3_nt: TGTGCCACCGGGCCGGGACAGGGGGCGTATACGCAGTATTTT; cdr3_aa: CATGPGQGAYTQYF; d_call: TRBD1; j_call: TRBJ2-3; v_call: TRBV19; clone_size: NA
cdr3_nt: TGTGCCAGTAGTTCTGGCTTCGGGACAGCTAATGAAAAACTGTTTTTT; cdr3_aa: CASSSGFGTANEKLFF; d_call: TRBD1; j_call: TRBJ1-4; v_call: TRBV19; clone_size: NA
cdr3_nt: TGTGCCAGCAGCTTAACCGTAACGGACACCATATATTTT; cdr3_aa: CASSLTVTDTIYF; d_call: NA; j_call: TRBJ1-3; v_call: TRBV7-7; clone_size: NA
cdr3_nt: TGTGCCAGCAGTTTTGGGGACAGGGTTTCACCCCTCCACTTT; cdr3_aa: CASSFGDRVSPLHF; d_call: TRBD1; j_call: TRBJ1-6; v_call: TRBV28; clone_size: once
cdr3_nt: TGTGCCAGCAGTGCAATAACAGGGGATAGCAATCAGCCCCAGCATTTT; cdr3_aa: CASSAITGDSNQPQHF; d_call: TRBD1; j_call: TRBJ1-5; v_call: TRBV2; clone_size: NA
cdr3_nt: TGTGCCAGCAGCTTACGAGGGACAGGGGGATTTGGCTACACCTTC; cdr3_aa: CASSLRGTGGFGYTF; d_call: TRBD1; j_call: TRBJ1-2; v_call: TRBV7-2; clone_size: once
cdr3_nt: TGTGCCAGCGGCCTTAGGACAGGGGGCAATGAGCAGTTCTTC; cdr3_aa: CASGLRTGGNEQFF; d_call: TRBD1; j_call: TRBJ2-1; v_call: TRBV2; clone_size: NA
cdr3_nt: TGTGCCAGCAGCTGGGGGGGAACTACAGGGAAAGACAGCGGTGAGCAGTTCTTC; cdr3_aa: CASSWGGTTGKDSGEQFF; d_call: NA; j_call: TRBJ2-1; v_call: TRBV11-3; clone_size: NA
cdr3_nt: TGTGCCAGTAGTACCCCGGGACAGGGAACAACTAATGAAAAACTGTTTTTT; cdr3_aa: CASSTPGQGTTNEKLFF; d_call: TRBD1; j_call: TRBJ1-4; v_call: TRBV19; clone_size: NA
cdr3_nt: TGTGCCAGCAGTTCCGGGACAGCCGGGGGTGAAAAACTGTTTTTT; cdr3_aa: CASSSGTAGGEKLFF; d_call: TRBD1; j_call: TRBJ1-4; v_call: TRBV6-1; clone_size: NA
cdr3_nt: TGTGCCAGTAGTTTGGCGGACGGGGGCTCCTACGAGCAGTACTTC; cdr3_aa: CASSLADGGSYEQYF; d_call: NA; j_call: TRBJ2-7; v_call: TRBV19; clone_size: NA
cdr3_nt: TGTGCCAGCTCACGACAGGGGGAAGATGGCTACACCTTC; cdr3_aa: CASSRQGEDGYTF; d_call: TRBD1; j_call: TRBJ1-2; v_call: TRBV18; clone_size: NA
cdr3_nt: TGCGCCAGCAGCTTGGCCCCTCTGGGGACATCAAGCAATCAGCCCCAGCATTTT; cdr3_aa: CASSLAPLGTSSNQPQHF; d_call: NA; j_call: TRBJ1-5; v_call: TRBV5-1; clone_size: NA
cdr3_nt: TGTGCCAGCAGCTGGGGGGACCTGATCGATGAGCAGTTCTTC; cdr3_aa: CASSWGDLIDEQFF; d_call: NA; j_call: TRBJ2-1; v_call: TRBV7-9; clone_size: NA
cdr3_nt: TGTGCCAGCCAATGGGGGGAAGAGACCCAGTACTTC; cdr3_aa: CASQWGEETQYF; d_call: NA; j_call: TRBJ2-5; v_call: TRBV7-6; clone_size: NA
cdr3_nt: TGTGCCTGGACAGGCCGCGGGAGTGGCTACACCTTC; cdr3_aa: CAWTGRGSGYTF; d_call: NA; j_call: TRBJ1-2; v_call: TRBV30; clone_size: NA
cdr3_nt: TGTGCCAGCAGTGAAGGGGGGACAGTGGTGGGCTACACCTTC; cdr3_aa: CASSEGGTVVGYTF; d_call: TRBD1; j_call: TRBJ1-2; v_call: TRBV2; clone_size: NA
cdr3_nt: TGTGCCAGCAGCTCCCCGGGACAGGAGATTACGAATCAGCCCCAGCATTTT; cdr3_aa: CASSSPGQEITNQPQHF; d_call: TRBD1; j_call: TRBJ1-5; v_call: TRBV2; clone_size: few
cdr3_nt: TGTGCCAGCAGTGGGACAGGGGGAGGCTATGGCTACACCTTC; cdr3_aa: CASSGTGGGYGYTF; d_call: TRBD1; j_call: TRBJ1-2; v_call: TRBV2; clone_size: NA
cdr3_nt: TGTGCCAGCAGCAGTAATAGCAATCAGCCCCAGCATTTT; cdr3_aa: CASSSNSNQPQHF; d_call: NA; j_call: TRBJ1-5; v_call: TRBV6-6; clone_size: NA
cdr3_nt: TGTGCCAGTAGTATAGTTGGCTGGGATACGCAGTATTTT; cdr3_aa: CASSIVGWDTQYF; d_call: NA; j_call: TRBJ2-3; v_call: TRBV19; clone_size: NA
cdr3_nt: TGTGCCTGGAGCCCCTGGGAGGCCCATAACTATGGCTACACCTTC; cdr3_aa: CAWSPWEAHNYGYTF; d_call: NA; j_call: TRBJ1-2; v_call: TRBV30; clone_size: NA
cdr3_nt: TGTGCCAGCAGTGCGGGGGAAAGTTACGAGCAGTACTTC; cdr3_aa: CASSAGESYEQYF; d_call: NA; j_call: TRBJ2-7; v_call: TRBV6-1; clone_size: once
cdr3_nt: TGCGCCAGCAGCTCCCAGAGCGGGATTCAAGAGACCCAGTACTTC; cdr3_aa: CASSSQSGIQETQYF; d_call: TRBD2; j_call: TRBJ2-5; v_call: TRBV5-1; clone_size: NA
cdr3_nt: TGTGCCAGTAAGCTTGGGACAGGGAACACTGAAGCTTTCTTT; cdr3_aa: CASKLGTGNTEAFF; d_call: TRBD1; j_call: TRBJ1-1; v_call: TRBV19; clone_size: once
cdr3_nt: TGTGCCAGCGACCAAAAAGCAGGTTCACCCCTCCACTTT; cdr3_aa: CASDQKAGSPLHF; d_call: NA; j_call: TRBJ1-6; v_call: TRBV6-1; clone_size: NA
cdr3_nt: TGTGCCAGCAGCCCCGGGACAGGGGGTCAGCAGTTCTTC; cdr3_aa: CASSPGTGGQQFF; d_call: TRBD1; j_call: TRBJ2-1; v_call: TRBV7-3; clone_size: NA
cdr3_nt: TGTGCCAGCAGTTACCCGGGACAGGGAGAAGGCTACACCTTC; cdr3_aa: CASSYPGQGEGYTF; d_call: TRBD1; j_call: TRBJ1-2; v_call: TRBV6-5; clone_size: NA
cdr3_nt: TGTGCCAGTAGTAGCGGGGGGTTAGCCAAAAACATTCAGTACTTC; cdr3_aa: CASSSGGLAKNIQYF; d_call: TRBD2; j_call: TRBJ2-4; v_call: TRBV19; clone_size: NA
cdr3_nt: TGTGCCAGCAGCTTAGGTACAGGGGGCCTCCCCTCCTACGAGCAGTACTTC; cdr3_aa: CASSLGTGGLPSYEQYF; d_call: TRBD1; j_call: TRBJ2-7; v_call: TRBV11-2; clone_size: NA
cdr3_nt: TGTGCCAGCAGTGAATTGACAGATTTCGAAGCTTTCTTT; cdr3_aa: CASSELTDFEAFF; d_call: NA; j_call: TRBJ1-1; v_call: TRBV6-1; clone_size: NA
cdr3_nt: TGTGCCAGCAGTTCAAATTGGGACTTCGGGGAAAAACTGTTTTTT; cdr3_aa: CASSSNWDFGEKLFF; d_call: NA; j_call: TRBJ1-4; v_call: TRBV6-5; clone_size: NA
cdr3_nt: TGTGCCAGCAGCAGGACAGCCTACAATGAGCAGTTCTTC; cdr3_aa: CASSRTAYNEQFF; d_call: NA; j_call: TRBJ2-1; v_call: TRBV13; clone_size: NA
cdr3_nt: TGTGCCAGCAGTCCGTCGGGGGTCTATGGCTACACCTTC; cdr3_aa: CASSPSGVYGYTF; d_call: NA; j_call: TRBJ1-2; v_call: TRBV27; clone_size: few
cdr3_nt: TGCGCCAGCAGCCGGCGGGGAGGGTCAGACTATAATTCACCCCTCCACTTT; cdr3_aa: CASSRRGGSDYNSPLHF; d_call: NA; j_call: TRBJ1-6; v_call: TRBV5-1; clone_size: NA
cdr3_nt: TGTGCCTGGAGTGCCCAGGGGGCCGGGGAGCTGTTTTTT; cdr3_aa: CAWSAQGAGELFF; d_call: TRBD1; j_call: TRBJ2-2; v_call: TRBV30; clone_size: NA
cdr3_nt: TGTGCCAGCAGCCTCGTAACGAACACCGGGGAGCTGTTTTTT; cdr3_aa: CASSLVTNTGELFF; d_call: NA; j_call: TRBJ2-2; v_call: TRBV9; clone_size: NA
cdr3_nt: TGTGCCAGCTCACCAAGCCGCGGCGGACCCCAGCATTTT; cdr3_aa: CASSPSRGGPQHF; d_call: NA; j_call: TRBJ1-5; v_call: TRBV18; clone_size: NA
cdr3_nt: TGTGCCAGCAGAAGCCCACACCCAGGGTCAGGGAACACTGAAGCTTTCTTT; cdr3_aa: CASRSPHPGSGNTEAFF; d_call: NA; j_call: TRBJ1-1; v_call: TRBV27; clone_size: NA
cdr3_nt: TGTGCCAGCAGTGCGGGTGGGAGATATGGCTACACCTTC; cdr3_aa: CASSAGGRYGYTF; d_call: NA; j_call: TRBJ1-2; v_call: TRBV6-4; clone_size: few
cdr3_nt: TGTGCCAGCTCACCACAGCTCCGAGGTGAAGCTTTCTTT; cdr3_aa: CASSPQLRGEAFF; d_call: NA; j_call: TRBJ1-1; v_call: TRBV18; clone_size: NA
cdr3_nt: TGTGCCAGCAGTCCCCTACCCGTCTCTGGAAACACCATATATTTT; cdr3_aa: CASSPLPVSGNTIYF; d_call: NA; j_call: TRBJ1-3; v_call: TRBV6-1; clone_size: NA
cdr3_nt: TGTGCCAGCAGCGAGCCTGACAGACTTAACTATGGCTACACCTTC; cdr3_aa: CASSEPDRLNYGYTF; d_call: NA; j_call: TRBJ1-2; v_call: TRBV28; clone_size: NA
cdr3_nt: TGTGCCTGGGCCCCAGGCGCCGGCGAGCAGTACTTC; cdr3_aa: CAWAPGAGEQYF; d_call: NA; j_call: TRBJ2-7; v_call: TRBV30; clone_size: NA
cdr3_nt: TGTGCCAGCAGCCCCTCAGTGATCTCTGGAAACACCATATATTTT; cdr3_aa: CASSPSVISGNTIYF; d_call: NA; j_call: TRBJ1-3; v_call: TRBV7-2; clone_size: NA
cdr3_nt: TGTGCCAGCAGCTTGGTTGGCAGGGAAGACCAGCCCCAGCATTTT; cdr3_aa: CASSLVGREDQPQHF; d_call: NA; j_call: TRBJ1-5; v_call: TRBV5-6; clone_size: NA
cdr3_nt: TGTGCCAGCAGACACCGGGACAACTACAATGAGCAGTTCTTC; cdr3_aa: CASRHRDNYNEQFF; d_call: NA; j_call: TRBJ2-1; v_call: TRBV6-5; clone_size: NA
cdr3_nt: TGCGCCAGCAGCCCCCTAGCGGGGGGGCAAAAGGAGACCCAGTACTTC; cdr3_aa: CASSPLAGGQKETQYF; d_call: TRBD2; j_call: TRBJ2-5; v_call: TRBV5-1; clone_size: NA
cdr3_nt: TGTGCCAGCAGTCCCGGGACAGTCGTCTATGAGCAGTTCTTC; cdr3_aa: CASSPGTVVYEQFF; d_call: TRBD1; j_call: TRBJ2-1; v_call: TRBV27; clone_size: NA
cdr3_nt: TGTGCCACCAGCAGAGATCAAGGCGGTTACAATGAGCAGTTCTTC; cdr3_aa: CATSRDQGGYNEQFF; d_call: NA; j_call: TRBJ2-1; v_call: TRBV15; clone_size: NA
cdr3_nt: TGTGCCAGCAGCTTAGGGCCGAATGAGCAGTTCTTC; cdr3_aa: CASSLGPNEQFF; d_call: NA; j_call: TRBJ2-1; v_call: TRBV11-2; clone_size: NA
cdr3_nt: TGTGCCAGTAGTTCGTCAGGGGACTATGGCTACACCTTC; cdr3_aa: CASSSSGDYGYTF; d_call: NA; j_call: TRBJ1-2; v_call: TRBV19; clone_size: NA
cdr3_nt: TGTGCCAGCAGTTTCGGAAGTTCTAGCAATCAGCCTCAGCATTTT; cdr3_aa: CASSFGSSSNQPQHF; d_call: NA; j_call: TRBJ1-5; v_call: TRBV27; clone_size: once
cdr3_nt: TGCGCCAGCAGCTCAAGCAGTTCCGGGTCTGGAAACACCATATATTTT; cdr3_aa: CASSSSSSGSGNTIYF; d_call: NA; j_call: TRBJ1-3; v_call: TRBV4-1; clone_size: NA
cdr3_nt: TGTGCCAGCAGCTTTTCAGGACTCTACGAGCAGTACTTC; cdr3_aa: CASSFSGLYEQYF; d_call: NA; j_call: TRBJ2-7; v_call: TRBV7-2; clone_size: NA
cdr3_nt: TGTGCCAGCAGTGGAGAGGGTGGGCGTACTGAAGCTTTCTTT; cdr3_aa: CASSGEGGRTEAFF; d_call: NA; j_call: TRBJ1-1; v_call: TRBV2; clone_size: NA
cdr3_nt: TGTGCCAGCAAATCCGGACAGACAAATCAGCCCCAGCATTTT; cdr3_aa: CASKSGQTNQPQHF; d_call: NA; j_call: TRBJ1-5; v_call: TRBV6-5; clone_size: NA
cdr3_nt: TGTGCCAGCAGTCCTGGGGCAGGGGGCGGTGAGCAGTTCTTC; cdr3_aa: CASSPGAGGGEQFF; d_call: TRBD1; j_call: TRBJ2-1; v_call: TRBV27; clone_size: many
cdr3_nt: TGTGCCAGCAGCTTGAAAAAAACGGGGGGGCGGGAGACCCAGTACTTC; cdr3_aa: CASSLKKTGGRETQYF; d_call: TRBD2; j_call: TRBJ2-5; v_call: TRBV13; clone_size: NA
cdr3_nt: TGCGCCAGCAGTGAGAGCCAGGGGAAGGGTGAAGAGCAGTTCTTC; cdr3_aa: CASSESQGKGEEQFF; d_call: NA; j_call: TRBJ2-1; v_call: TRBV10-1; clone_size: few